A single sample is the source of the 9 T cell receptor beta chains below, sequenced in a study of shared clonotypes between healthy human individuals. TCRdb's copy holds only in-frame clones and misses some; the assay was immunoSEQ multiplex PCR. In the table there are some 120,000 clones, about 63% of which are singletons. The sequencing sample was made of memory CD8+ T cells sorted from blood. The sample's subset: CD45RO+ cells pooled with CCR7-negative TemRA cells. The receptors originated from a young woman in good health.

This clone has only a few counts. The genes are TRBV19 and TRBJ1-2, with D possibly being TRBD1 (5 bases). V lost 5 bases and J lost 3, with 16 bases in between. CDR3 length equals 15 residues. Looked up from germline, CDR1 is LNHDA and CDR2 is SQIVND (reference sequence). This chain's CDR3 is CASSDWGSSDYGYTF. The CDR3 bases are TGTGCCAGTAGTGATTGGGGGAGCTCGGACTATGGCTACACCTTC.

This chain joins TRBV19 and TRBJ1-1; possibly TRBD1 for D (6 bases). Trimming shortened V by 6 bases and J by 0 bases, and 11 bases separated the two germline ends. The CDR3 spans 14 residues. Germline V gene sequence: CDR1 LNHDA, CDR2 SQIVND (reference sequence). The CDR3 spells CASRQTGMNTEAFF. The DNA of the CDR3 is TGTGCCAGTAGACAGACAGGTATGAACACTGAAGCTTTCTTT. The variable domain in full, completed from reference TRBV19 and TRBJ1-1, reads DGGITQSPKYLFRKEGQNVTLSCEQNLNHDAMYWYRQDPGQGLRLIYYSQIVNDFQKGDIAEGYSVSREKKESFPLTVTSAQKNPTAFYLCASRQTGMNTEAFFGQGTRLTVV.

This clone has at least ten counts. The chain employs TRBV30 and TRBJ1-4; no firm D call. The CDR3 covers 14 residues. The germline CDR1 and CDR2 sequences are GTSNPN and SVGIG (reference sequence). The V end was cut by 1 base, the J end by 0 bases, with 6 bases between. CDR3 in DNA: TGTGCCTGGAGTGCGGTGGCAACTAATGAAAAACTGTTTTTT. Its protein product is CAWSAVATNEKLFF.

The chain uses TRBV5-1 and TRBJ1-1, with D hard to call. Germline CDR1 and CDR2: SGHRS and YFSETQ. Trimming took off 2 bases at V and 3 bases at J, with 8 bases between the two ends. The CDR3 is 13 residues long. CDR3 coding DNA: TGCGCCAGCAGCTTTTACACCCACACTGAAGCTTTCTTT. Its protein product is CASSFYTHTEAFF.

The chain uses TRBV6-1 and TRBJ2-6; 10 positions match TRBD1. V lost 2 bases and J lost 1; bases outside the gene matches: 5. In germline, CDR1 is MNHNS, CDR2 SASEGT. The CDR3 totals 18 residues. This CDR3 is CASSEPGQGTSGANVLTF. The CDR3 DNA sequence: TGTGCCAGCAGTGAACCGGGACAGGGGACATCTGGGGCCAACGTCCTGACTTTC.

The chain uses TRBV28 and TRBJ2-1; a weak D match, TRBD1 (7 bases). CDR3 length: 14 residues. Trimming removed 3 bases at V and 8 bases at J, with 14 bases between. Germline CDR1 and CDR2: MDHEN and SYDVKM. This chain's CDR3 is CASSLLEGAYEQFF. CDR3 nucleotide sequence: TGTGCCAGCAGTTTGTTGGAGGGGGCGTATGAGCAGTTCTTC.

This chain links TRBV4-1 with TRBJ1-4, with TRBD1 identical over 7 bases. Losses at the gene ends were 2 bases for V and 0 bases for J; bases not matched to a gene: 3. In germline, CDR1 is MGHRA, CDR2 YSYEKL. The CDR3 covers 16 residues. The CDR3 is CASSQIQGSTNEKLFF. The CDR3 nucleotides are TGCGCCAGCAGCCAAATACAGGGGTCAACTAATGAAAAACTGTTTTTT.

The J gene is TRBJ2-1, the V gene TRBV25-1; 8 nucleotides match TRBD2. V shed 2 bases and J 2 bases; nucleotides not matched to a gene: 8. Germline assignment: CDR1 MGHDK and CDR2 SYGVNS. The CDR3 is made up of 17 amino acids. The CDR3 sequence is CASSEQSSGRTYNEQFF. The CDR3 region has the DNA TGTGCCAGCAGTGAACAGTCTAGCGGGCGGACCTACAATGAGCAGTTCTTC.

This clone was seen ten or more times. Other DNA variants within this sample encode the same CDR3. The DNA for the CDR3 is TGTGCCAGCAGTTATTCCGGCGGGGAGCTGTTTTTT. Translating gives CASSYSGGELFF. This chain connects TRBV11-2 to TRBJ2-2; D gene ambiguous. The CDR3 totals 12 residues. In germline, CDR1 is SGHAT, CDR2 FQNNGV. V was clipped by 6 bases and J by 7 bases, with 9 bases between them. Drawing the rest from reference TRBV11-2 and TRBJ2-2, the complete variable domain is EAGVAQSPRYKIIEKRQSVAFWCNPISGHATLYWYQQILGQGPKLLIQFQNNGVVDDSQLPKDRFSAERLKGVDSTLKIQPAKLEDSAVYLCASSYSGGELFFGEGSRLTVL.